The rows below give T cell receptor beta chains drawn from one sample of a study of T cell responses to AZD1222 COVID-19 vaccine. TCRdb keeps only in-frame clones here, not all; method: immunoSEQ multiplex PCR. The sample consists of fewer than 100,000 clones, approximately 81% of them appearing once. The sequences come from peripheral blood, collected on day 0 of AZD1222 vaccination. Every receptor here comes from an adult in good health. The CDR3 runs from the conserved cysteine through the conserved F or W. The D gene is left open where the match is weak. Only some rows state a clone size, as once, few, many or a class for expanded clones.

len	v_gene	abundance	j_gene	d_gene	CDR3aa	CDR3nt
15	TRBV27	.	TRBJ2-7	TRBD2	CASSLGRGGFLEQYF	TGTGCCAGCAGTCTCGGGCGGGGGGGCTTCCTGGAGCAGTACTTC
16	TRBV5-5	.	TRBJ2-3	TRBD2	CASSLTGTSGRDTQYF	TGTGCCAGCAGCTTGACAGGGACTAGCGGGAGAGATACGCAGTATTTT
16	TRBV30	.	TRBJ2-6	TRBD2	CAWRLAGSSGANVLTF	TGTGCCTGGAGACTAGCGGGTTCCTCTGGGGCCAACGTCCTGACTTTC
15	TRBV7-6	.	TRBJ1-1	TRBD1	CASSSTTDRDTEAFF	TGTGCCAGCAGCTCCACAACGGACAGGGACACTGAAGCTTTCTTT
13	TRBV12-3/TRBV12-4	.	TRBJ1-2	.	CASTAQTNYGYTF	TGTGCCAGCACCGCACAGACTAACTATGGCTACACCTTC
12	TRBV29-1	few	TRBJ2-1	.	CSRGAGANEQFF	TGCAGTCGGGGGGCAGGGGCCAATGAGCAGTTCTTC
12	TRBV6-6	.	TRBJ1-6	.	CASSFSDSPLHF	TGTGCCAGCAGTTTTAGCGACTCACCCCTCCACTTT
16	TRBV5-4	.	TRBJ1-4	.	CASSSKNRDYNEKLFF	TGTGCCAGCAGCTCAAAGAACAGGGACTATAATGAAAAACTGTTTTTT
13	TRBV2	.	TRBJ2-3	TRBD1	CASSSGQGDTQYF	TGTGCCAGCAGTAGCGGACAGGGGGATACGCAGTATTTT
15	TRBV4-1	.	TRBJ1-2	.	CASSPDSGVHRGYTF	TGCGCCAGCAGCCCGGATTCTGGGGTCCATCGGGGCTACACCTTC
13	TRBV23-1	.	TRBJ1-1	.	CASSQDPRTEAFF	TGCGCCAGCAGTCAAGACCCCAGGACTGAAGCTTTCTTT
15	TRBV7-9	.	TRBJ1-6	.	CASSLGERGGSPLHF	TGTGCCAGCAGCCTGGGCGAGCGTGGTGGCTCACCCCTCCACTTT
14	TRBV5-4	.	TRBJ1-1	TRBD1	CASTPNTRDRAAFF	TGTGCCAGCACCCCAAATACACGCGACAGGGCAGCTTTCTTT
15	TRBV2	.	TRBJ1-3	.	CASSVRDTSGNTIYF	TGTGCCAGCAGTGTTAGGGACACCTCTGGAAACACCATATATTTT
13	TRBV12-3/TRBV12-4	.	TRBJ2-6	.	CASSSLGANVLTF	TGTGCCAGCAGTTCCCTGGGGGCCAACGTCCTGACTTTC
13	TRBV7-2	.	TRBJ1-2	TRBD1	CASSLNRGVGYTF	TGTGCCAGCAGTCTGAACAGGGGTGTTGGCTACACCTTC
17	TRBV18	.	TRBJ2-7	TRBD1	CASSPNTIGRDSYEQYF	TGTGCCAGCTCACCTAACACCATCGGCAGGGACAGTTACGAGCAGTACTTC
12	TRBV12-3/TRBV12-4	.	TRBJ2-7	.	CASSLSTREQYF	TGTGCCAGCAGTTTAAGTACACGAGAGCAGTACTTC
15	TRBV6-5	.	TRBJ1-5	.	CASRGEAVSNQPQHF	TGTGCCAGCAGGGGAGAGGCGGTCAGCAATCAGCCCCAGCATTTT
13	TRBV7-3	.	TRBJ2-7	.	CASSLGGHYEQYF	TGTGCCAGCAGCTTAGGGGGACACTACGAGCAGTACTTC
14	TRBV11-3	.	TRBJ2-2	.	CASRLRGNTGELFF	TGTGCCAGCAGACTCCGGGGGAACACCGGGGAGCTGTTTTTT
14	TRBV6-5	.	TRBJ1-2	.	CASSLPGANYGYTF	TGTGCCAGCAGCCTCCCTGGAGCTAACTATGGCTACACCTTC
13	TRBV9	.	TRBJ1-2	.	CASSVAYQPPITF	TGTGCCAGCAGCGTAGCTTACCAGCCCCCTATCACCTTC
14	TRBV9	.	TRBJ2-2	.	CASSVGGGTGELFF	TGTGCCAGCAGCGTAGGAGGAGGCACCGGGGAGCTGTTTTTT
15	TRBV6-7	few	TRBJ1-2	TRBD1	CASSYQGQGAYGYTF	TGTGCCAGCAGTTACCAGGGACAGGGGGCATATGGCTACACCTTC
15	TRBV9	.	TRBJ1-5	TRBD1	CASSRTGGNNQPQHF	TGTGCCAGCAGCCGTACAGGGGGCAACAATCAGCCCCAGCATTTT
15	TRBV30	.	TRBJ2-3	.	CAWSQGDFITDTQYF	TGTGCCTGGAGTCAAGGGGACTTTATCACAGATACGCAGTATTTT
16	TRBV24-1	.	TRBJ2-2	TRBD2	CATSEAGARNTGELFF	TGTGCCACCAGTGAAGCGGGAGCGCGGAACACCGGGGAGCTGTTTTTT
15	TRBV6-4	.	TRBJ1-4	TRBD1	CASSDCGTANEKLFF	TGTGCCAGCAGTGACTGCGGGACAGCAAATGAAAAACTGTTTTTT
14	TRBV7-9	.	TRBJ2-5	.	CASSLWGAHETQYF	TGTGCCAGCAGCTTATGGGGGGCTCACGAGACCCAGTACTTC
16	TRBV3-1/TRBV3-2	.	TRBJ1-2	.	CASSPTWDGGIYGYTF	TGTGCCAGCAGCCCTACCTGGGATGGGGGGATCTATGGCTACACCTTC
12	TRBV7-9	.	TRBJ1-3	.	CASSLVTNTIYF	TGTGCCAGCAGCTTAGTTACCAACACCATATATTTT
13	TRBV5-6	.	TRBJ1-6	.	CASLQGRNSPLHF	TGTGCCAGCTTACAGGGACGGAATTCACCCCTCCACTTT
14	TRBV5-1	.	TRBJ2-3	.	CASSPGGGTDTQYF	TGCGCCAGCAGCCCGGGGGGCGGCACAGATACGCAGTATTTT
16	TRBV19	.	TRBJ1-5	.	CASSITRDGNNQPQHF	TGTGCCAGTAGTATAACCCGCGACGGGAACAATCAGCCCCAGCATTTT
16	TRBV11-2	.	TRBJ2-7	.	CASSLNAAGASYEQYF	TGTGCCAGCAGCTTAAACGCCGCGGGGGCCTCTTACGAGCAGTACTTC
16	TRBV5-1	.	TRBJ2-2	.	CASSFDRIENTGELFF	TGCGCCAGCAGCTTTGACAGAATAGAGAACACCGGGGAGCTGTTTTTT
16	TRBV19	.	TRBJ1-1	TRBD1	CASGRQGGRWETEAFF	TGTGCCAGTGGACGACAGGGGGGACGATGGGAGACTGAAGCTTTCTTT
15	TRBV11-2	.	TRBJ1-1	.	CASSLASQVYTEAFF	TGTGCCAGCAGCTTAGCTTCACAGGTGTACACTGAAGCTTTCTTT
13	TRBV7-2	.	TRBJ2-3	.	CASSFSLTDTQYF	TGTGCCAGCAGCTTCTCGCTCACAGATACGCAGTATTTT
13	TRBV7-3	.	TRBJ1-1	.	CASSLKAGAEAFF	TGTGCCAGCAGCTTAAAGGCGGGCGCTGAAGCTTTCTTT
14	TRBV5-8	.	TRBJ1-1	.	CASRDVPMNTEAFF	TGTGCCAGCAGAGACGTCCCCATGAACACTGAAGCTTTCTTT
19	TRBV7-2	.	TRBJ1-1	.	CASSLERLDSLGANTEAFF	TGTGCCAGCAGCTTAGAACGGTTGGACAGCCTGGGAGCGAACACTGAAGCTTTCTTT
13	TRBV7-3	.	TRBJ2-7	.	CASSSRGGYEQYF	TGTGCCAGCAGCTCCAGGGGGGGTTACGAGCAGTACTTC
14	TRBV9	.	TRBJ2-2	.	CASSVGGSTGELFF	TGTGCCAGCAGCGTAGGGGGGAGCACCGGGGAGCTGTTTTTT
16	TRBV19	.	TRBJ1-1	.	CASTMGLGGLNTEAFF	TGTGCCAGTACCATGGGTTTGGGGGGGCTGAACACTGAAGCTTTCTTT
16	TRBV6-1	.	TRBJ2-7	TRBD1	CASSEAPTGGRYEQYF	TGTGCCAGCAGTGAAGCCCCGACAGGGGGCAGGTACGAGCAGTACTTC
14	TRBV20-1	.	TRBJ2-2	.	CSASGRRYTGELFF	TGCAGTGCTAGTGGGCGGCGGTACACCGGGGAGCTGTTTTTT